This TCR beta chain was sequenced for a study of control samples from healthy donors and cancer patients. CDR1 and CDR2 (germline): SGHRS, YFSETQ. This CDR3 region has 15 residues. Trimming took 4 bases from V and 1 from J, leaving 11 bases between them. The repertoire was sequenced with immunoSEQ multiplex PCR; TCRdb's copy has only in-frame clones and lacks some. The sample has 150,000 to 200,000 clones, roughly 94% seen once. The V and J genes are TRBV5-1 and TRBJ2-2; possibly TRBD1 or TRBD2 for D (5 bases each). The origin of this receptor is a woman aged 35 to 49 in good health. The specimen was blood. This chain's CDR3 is CASSTGTENTGELFF. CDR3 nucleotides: TGCGCCAGCAGCACCGGGACCGAGAACACCGGGGAGCTGTTTTTT.